This T cell receptor (beta chain) appears in the sequencing data of a study of shared clonotypes between healthy human individuals. Overall study findings and caveats: Sequencing depth was expected to affect clonotype sharing among donors. About 5% of naive CD4 clonotypes were common to several donors.

Sequencing used immunoSEQ multiplex PCR; TCRdb keeps in-frame clones, though not all of them. The sample includes fewer than 800,000 clones, around 92% of them seen just once. Looked up from germline, CDR1 is SGHAT and CDR2 is FQNNGV. The V segment lost 5 bases and the J segment 0 bases; nucleotides outside the gene matches: 16. The CDR3 loop spans 18 amino acids. On this clone itself: What it binds is unknown.

Naive CD8 cells lacked CD45RO and underwent positive selection for CCR7, leaving out terminally differentiated effector memory CD45RA+ cells. The source is a man between 25 and 39 years old in good health. Sequences were obtained from naive CD8+ T cells sorted from blood. The rearrangement joins TRBV11-2 to TRBJ2-7; 7 nucleotides align to TRBD2. This chain's CDR3 is CASSPSGTTIQASYEQYF. CDR3 coding DNA: TGTGCCAGCAGCCCCTCCGGGACTACAATACAAGCCTCCTACGAGCAGTACTTC. Full variable domain (remainder filled in from reference TRBV11-2 and TRBJ2-7): EAGVAQSPRYKIIEKRQSVAFWCNPISGHATLYWYQQILGQGPKLLIQFQNNGVVDDSQLPKDRFSAERLKGVDSTLKIQPAKLEDSAVYLCASSPSGTTIQASYEQYFGPGTRLTVT.